This TCR beta chain was identified in a study of T cells in Graves' hyperthyroidism and ophthalmopathy. From RNA transcripts, TCR beta CDR3 regions were amplified. The TCR CDR3 first-round RT-PCR relied on the HTBI primer set. MiXCR, run by TCRdb on the multiplex PCR reads, gives a single entry per CDR3 protein. The data contain 360,000 or so distinct CDR3 sequences, 15% to 20% of them seen just once; the ten biggest clones take up about 4%. This clonotype was seen at least ten times. Its antigen is unidentified. The CDR3 covers 14 residues. Between the trimmed V and J ends, which lost 8 bases and 3 bases, there was a span of 17 bases. The germline V gene encodes CDR1 SEHNR and CDR2 FQNEAQ (reference sequence). The hyperthyroidism patients had all been newly diagnosed, and their disease duration was under 2 months. Their ages ranged from 18 to 65 years. Uncontrolled infection, other autoimmune disease, pregnancy and lactation each barred patients from inclusion. Orbital computed tomography, thyroid ultrasound, serum thyroxine and TRAb, and clinical symptoms together informed the diagnoses.

Study results and caveats: In the blood, most expanded thyroid clonotypes above 0.001 appeared as well.

The genes are TRBV7-9 and TRBJ2-7, with D perhaps being TRBD1 or TRBD2 (6 bases each). The sequence came from a woman under 30 with Graves' hyperthyroidism. The sample taken for sequencing was blood. CDR3 coding DNA: TGTGCCAGCGCAGAGGGGGGCGGTTTCTACGAGCAGTACTTC. It specifies CASAEGGGFYEQYF. The variable domain in full, completed from reference TRBV7-9 and TRBJ2-7, reads DTGVSQNPRHKITKRGQNVTFRCDPISEHNRLYWYRQTLGQGPEFLTYFQNEAQLEKSRLLSDRFSAERPKGSFSTLEIQRTEQGDSAMYLCASAEGGGFYEQYFGPGTRLTVT.